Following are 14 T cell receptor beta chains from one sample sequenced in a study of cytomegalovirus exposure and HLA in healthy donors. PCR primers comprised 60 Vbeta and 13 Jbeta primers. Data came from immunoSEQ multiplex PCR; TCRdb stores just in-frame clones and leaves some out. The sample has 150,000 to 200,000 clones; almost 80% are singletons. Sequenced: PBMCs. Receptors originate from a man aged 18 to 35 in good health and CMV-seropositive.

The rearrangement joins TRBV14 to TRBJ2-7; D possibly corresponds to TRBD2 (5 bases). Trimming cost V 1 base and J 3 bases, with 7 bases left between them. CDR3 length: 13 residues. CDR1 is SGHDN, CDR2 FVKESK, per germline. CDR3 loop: CASSQGGVYEQYF. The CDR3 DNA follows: TGTGCCAGCAGCCAAGGGGGAGTCTACGAGCAGTACTTC.

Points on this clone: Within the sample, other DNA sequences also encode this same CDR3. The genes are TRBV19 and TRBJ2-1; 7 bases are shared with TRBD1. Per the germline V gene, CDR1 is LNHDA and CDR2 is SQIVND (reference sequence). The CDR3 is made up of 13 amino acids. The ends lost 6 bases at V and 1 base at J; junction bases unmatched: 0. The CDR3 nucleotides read TGTGCCAGTAGACAGGGGTCCTACAATGAGCAGTTCTTC. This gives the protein CASRQGSYNEQFF.

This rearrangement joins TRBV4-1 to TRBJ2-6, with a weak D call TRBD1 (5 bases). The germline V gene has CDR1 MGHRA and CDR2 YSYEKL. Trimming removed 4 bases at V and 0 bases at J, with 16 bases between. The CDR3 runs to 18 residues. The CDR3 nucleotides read TGCGCCAGCAGCCTCAGCCAGACAGCGAACTCTGGGGCCAACGTCCTGACTTTC. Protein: CASSLSQTANSGANVLTF.

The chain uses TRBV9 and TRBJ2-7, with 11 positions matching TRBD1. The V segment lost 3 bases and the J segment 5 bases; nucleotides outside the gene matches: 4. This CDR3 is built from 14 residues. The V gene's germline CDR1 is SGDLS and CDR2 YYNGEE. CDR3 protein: CASSDQGQGDEQYF. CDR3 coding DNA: TGTGCCAGCAGCGACCAGGGACAGGGGGACGAGCAGTACTTC. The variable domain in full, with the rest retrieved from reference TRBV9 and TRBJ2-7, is DSGVTQTPKHLITATGQRVTLRCSPRSGDLSVYWYQQSLDQGLQFLIQYYNGEERAKGNILERFSAQQFPDLHSELNLSSLELGDSALYFCASSDQGQGDEQYFGPGTRLTVT.

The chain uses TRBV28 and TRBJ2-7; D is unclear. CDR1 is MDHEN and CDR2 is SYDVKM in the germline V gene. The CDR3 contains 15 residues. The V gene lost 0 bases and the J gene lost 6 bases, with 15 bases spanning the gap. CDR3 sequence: CASSLWADTTCEQYF. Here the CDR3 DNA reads TGTGCCAGCAGTTTATGGGCGGATACTACTTGCGAGCAGTACTTC.

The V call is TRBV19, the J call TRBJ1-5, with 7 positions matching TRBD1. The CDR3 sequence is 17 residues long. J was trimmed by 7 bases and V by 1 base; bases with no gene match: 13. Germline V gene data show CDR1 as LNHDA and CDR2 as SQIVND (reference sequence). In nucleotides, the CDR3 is TGTGCCAGTAGTATAGCCGTATTCGGGACAGCCACCCAGCCCCAGCATTTT. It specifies CASSIAVFGTATQPQHF.

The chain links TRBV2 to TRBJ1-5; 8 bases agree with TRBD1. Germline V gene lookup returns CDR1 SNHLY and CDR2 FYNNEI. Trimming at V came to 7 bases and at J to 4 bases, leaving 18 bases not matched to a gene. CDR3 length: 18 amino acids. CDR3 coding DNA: TGTGCCAGCACGATGACAACCAGGGACAGGACCCTTAATCAGCCCCAGCATTTT. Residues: CASTMTTRDRTLNQPQHF.

CDR3 sequence (DNA): TGTGCCAGCAGGGGGGGCGGGGAGCTGTTTTTT. It is translated as CASRGGGELFF. The V call is TRBV7-6, the J call TRBJ2-2, with D possibly being TRBD2 (6 bases). CDR3 size: 11 residues. Per the germline V gene, CDR1 is SGHVS and CDR2 is FNYEAQ. Trimming took off 6 bases at V and 7 bases at J, with 6 bases between the two ends.

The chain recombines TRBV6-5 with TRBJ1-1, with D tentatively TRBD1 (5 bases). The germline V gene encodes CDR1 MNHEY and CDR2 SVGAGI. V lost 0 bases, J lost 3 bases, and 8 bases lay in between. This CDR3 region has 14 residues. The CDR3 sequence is CASSYSGGYTEAFF. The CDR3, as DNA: TGTGCCAGCAGTTACTCGGGGGGGTACACTGAAGCTTTCTTT.

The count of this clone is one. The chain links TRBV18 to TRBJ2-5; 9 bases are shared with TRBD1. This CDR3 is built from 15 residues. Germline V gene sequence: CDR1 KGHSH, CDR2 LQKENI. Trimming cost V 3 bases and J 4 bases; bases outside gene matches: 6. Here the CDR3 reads CASSPGGQGGETQYF. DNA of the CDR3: TGTGCCAGCTCACCGGGGGGACAGGGCGGAGAGACCCAGTACTTC.

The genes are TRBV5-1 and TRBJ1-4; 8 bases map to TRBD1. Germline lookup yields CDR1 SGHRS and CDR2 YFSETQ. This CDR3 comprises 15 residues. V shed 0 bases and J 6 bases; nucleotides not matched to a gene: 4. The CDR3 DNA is TGCGCCAGCAGCTTGGCGCAGGGGGCGCATGAAAAACTGTTTTTT. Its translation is CASSLAQGAHEKLFF. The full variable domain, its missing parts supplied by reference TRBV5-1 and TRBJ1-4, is KAGVTQTPRYLIKTRGQQVTLSCSPISGHRSVSWYQQTPGQGLQFLFEYFSETQRNKGNFPGRFSGRQFSNSRSEMNVSTLELGDSALYLCASSLAQGAHEKLFFGSGTQLSVL.

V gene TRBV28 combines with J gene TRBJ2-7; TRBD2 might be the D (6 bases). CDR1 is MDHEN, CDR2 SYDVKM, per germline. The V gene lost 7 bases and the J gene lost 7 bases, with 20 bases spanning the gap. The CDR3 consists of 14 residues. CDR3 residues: CASTGELSLLEQYF. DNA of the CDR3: TGTGCCAGCACGGGGGAACTGAGCCTTCTAGAGCAGTACTTC.

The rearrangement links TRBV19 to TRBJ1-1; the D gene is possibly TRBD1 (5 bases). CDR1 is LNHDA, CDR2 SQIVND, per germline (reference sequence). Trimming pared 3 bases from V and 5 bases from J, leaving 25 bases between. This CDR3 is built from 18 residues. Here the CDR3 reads CASSIGGATEVSFTEAFF. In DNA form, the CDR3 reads TGTGCCAGTAGTATTGGCGGGGCTACAGAGGTATCATTTACTGAAGCTTTCTTT.

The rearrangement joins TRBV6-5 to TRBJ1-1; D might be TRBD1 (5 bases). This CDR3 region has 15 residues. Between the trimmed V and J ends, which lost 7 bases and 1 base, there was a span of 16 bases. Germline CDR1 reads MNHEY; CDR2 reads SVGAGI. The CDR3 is CASISLGLGNTEAFF. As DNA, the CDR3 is TGTGCCAGCATAAGTCTGGGGCTGGGGAACACTGAAGCTTTCTTT.